The T cell receptor beta chain described here comes from a study of beta chain features in type 1 diabetes. Averaging roughly 110 mL, one heparinised blood draw was given by each donor. Reverse transcribing all isolated RNA meant expressed TCRB transcripts were sequenced. TCRdb's copy holds only in-frame clones and misses some; the assay was immunoSEQ multiplex PCR. This table holds just over 150,000 clones, roughly 11% found once. Trimming took 0 bases from V and 0 from J, leaving 7 bases between them. Germline V CDR1 and CDR2: SGHNT, YENEEA. The length of the CDR3 is 15 residues. The sample taken for sequencing was central memory CD4+ T cells from blood. V is TRBV11-3 and J is TRBJ2-3; unclear D gene. This TCR derives from a man between 18 and 35 years old in good health. This CDR3 is CASSLDAASTDTQYF. In nucleotides, the CDR3 is TGTGCCAGCAGCTTAGATGCAGCTAGCACAGATACGCAGTATTTT.